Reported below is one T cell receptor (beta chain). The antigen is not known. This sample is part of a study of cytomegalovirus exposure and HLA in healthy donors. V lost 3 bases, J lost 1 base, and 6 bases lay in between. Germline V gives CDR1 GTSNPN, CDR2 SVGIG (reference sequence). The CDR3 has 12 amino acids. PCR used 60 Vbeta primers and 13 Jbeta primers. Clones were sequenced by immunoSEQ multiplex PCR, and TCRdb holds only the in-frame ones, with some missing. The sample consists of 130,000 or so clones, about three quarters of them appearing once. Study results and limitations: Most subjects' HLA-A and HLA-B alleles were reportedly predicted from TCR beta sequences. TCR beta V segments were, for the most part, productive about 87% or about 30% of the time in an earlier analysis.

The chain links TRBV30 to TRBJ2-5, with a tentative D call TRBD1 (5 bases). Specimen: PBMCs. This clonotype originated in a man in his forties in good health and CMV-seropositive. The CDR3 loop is CAWRDTQETQYF. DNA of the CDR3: TGTGCCTGGAGGGACACCCAAGAGACCCAGTACTTC.